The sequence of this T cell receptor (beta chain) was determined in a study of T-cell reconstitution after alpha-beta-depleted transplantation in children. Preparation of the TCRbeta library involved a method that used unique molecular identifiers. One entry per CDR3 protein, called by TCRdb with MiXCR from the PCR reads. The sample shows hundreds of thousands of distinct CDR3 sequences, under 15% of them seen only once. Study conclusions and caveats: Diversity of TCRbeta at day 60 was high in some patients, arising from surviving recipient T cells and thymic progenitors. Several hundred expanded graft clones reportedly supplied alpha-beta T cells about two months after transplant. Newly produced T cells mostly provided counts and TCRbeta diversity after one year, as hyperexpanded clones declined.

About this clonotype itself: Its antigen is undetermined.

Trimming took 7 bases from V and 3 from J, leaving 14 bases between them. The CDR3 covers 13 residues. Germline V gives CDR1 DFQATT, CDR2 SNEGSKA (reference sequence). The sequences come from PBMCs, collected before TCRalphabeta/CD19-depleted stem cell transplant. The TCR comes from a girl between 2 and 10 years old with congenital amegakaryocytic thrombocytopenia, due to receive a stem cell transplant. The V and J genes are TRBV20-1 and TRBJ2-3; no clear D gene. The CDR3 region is CSGKGILTDTQYF. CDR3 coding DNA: TGCAGTGGGAAAGGGATTTTAACAGATACGCAGTATTTT.